This is a list of T cell receptor beta chains from one sample in a study of blood T cells in healthy people across ages. TCRdb re-derived calls from the 5' RACE reads in MiXCR, one entry per CDR3 protein. The sample has about 540,000 distinct CDR3 sequences; less than 25% are singletons. This same sample was also part of a study on T cells of mothers and their children.

The sample consisted of blood. These receptor sequences come from a boy younger than 18 in good health. The CDR3 runs from the conserved cysteine through the conserved F or W. A D gene is named only where the DNA matches it firmly. Expanded clones get a size class; other rows say once, few or many, or leave the size out.

cdr3_aa cdr3_nt clone_size v_call d_call j_call
CASRPGLAGFNEQFF TGTGCCAGCAGACCGGGACTAGCGGGGTTTAATGAGCAGTTCTTC . TRBV2 TRBD2 TRBJ2-1
CSADPHGPDTQYF TGCAGCGCCGATCCTCATGGTCCAGACACGCAGTATTTT . TRBV29-1 . TRBJ2-3
CSGRALNIQYF TGCAGCGGACGGGCCCTAAACATTCAGTACTTC many TRBV29-1 . TRBJ2-4
CASSYASGGTDTQYF TGTGCCAGCAGTTACGCTAGCGGGGGCACAGATACGCAGTATTTT . TRBV6-6 TRBD2 TRBJ2-3
CASSSTADRSSYEQYF TGTGCCAGCAGTTCGACAGCGGACAGGAGCTCCTACGAGCAGTACTTC . TRBV6-6 TRBD1 TRBJ2-7
CSARVGLGNQPQHF TGCAGTGCTAGAGTGGGCCTAGGGAATCAGCCCCAGCATTTT . TRBV20-1 . TRBJ1-5
CASSALAGVYNEQFF TGTGCCAGCAGTGCACTAGCGGGGGTCTACAATGAGCAGTTCTTC few TRBV12-3/TRBV12-4 TRBD2 TRBJ2-1
CSVEFRQGGYYNEQFF TGCAGCGTTGAGTTTCGACAGGGGGGATACTACAATGAGCAGTTCTTC . TRBV29-1 TRBD1 TRBJ2-1
CSALWGRQLFF TGCAGCGCCTTGTGGGGGCGTCAGCTGTTTTTT . TRBV29-1 . TRBJ1-4
CASSITGVGELFF TGCGCCAGCAGCATAACAGGGGTCGGGGAGCTGTTTTTT . TRBV4-1 TRBD1 TRBJ2-2
CSAREGSRGETYNSPLHF TGCAGTGCTAGAGAGGGGTCGAGGGGGGAAACCTATAATTCACCCCTCCACTTT few TRBV20-1 . TRBJ1-6
CASSYTGTGGSETQYF TGTGCCAGCAGCTACACCGGGACAGGGGGCTCAGAGACCCAGTACTTC many TRBV7-2 TRBD1 TRBJ2-5
CASGLVLGGNTGELFF TGTGCTAGTGGTTTGGTACTGGGCGGAAACACCGGGGAGCTGTTTTTT few TRBV12-5 . TRBJ2-2
CASSLALASGQYF TGTGCCAGCAGCTTAGCGCTGGCTAGCGGGCAGTACTTC . TRBV7-2 TRBD2 TRBJ2-7